Below, 18 T cell receptor beta chains from the same sample are listed, as sequenced in a study of cytomegalovirus exposure and HLA in healthy donors. PCR used 60 Vbeta primers and 13 Jbeta primers. TCRdb's table, derived via immunoSEQ multiplex PCR, lists solely in-frame clones and lacks some. In the table there are about 81,000 clones, just over 75% of which are singletons. Material: PBMCs. Source of these receptors: a man aged 45-65 years in good health and CMV-seropositive.

The chain employs TRBV30 and TRBJ1-2; tentatively, D is TRBD1 (6 bases). V lost 3 bases to trimming and J lost 1 base, with 15 bases between them. This CDR3 comprises 15 residues. Germline V gene data show CDR1 as GTSNPN and CDR2 as SVGIG (reference sequence). CDR3 sequence: CAWSPTGQFNYGYTF. CDR3 nucleotides: TGTGCCTGGAGCCCTACAGGACAGTTTAACTATGGCTACACCTTC. The whole variable domain, filled in from reference TRBV30 and TRBJ1-2, reads SQTIHQWPATLVQPVGSPLSLECTVEGTSNPNLYWYRQAAGRGLQLLFYSVGIGQISSEVPQNLSASRPQDRQFILSSKKLLLSDSGFYLCAWSPTGQFNYGYTFGSGTRLTVV.

This clone came up once. The chain carries TRBV18 and TRBJ2-1; D possibly corresponds to TRBD1 (5 bases). Germline CDR1 reads KGHSH; CDR2 reads LQKENI. Trimming stripped 1 base from V and 8 bases from J, with 9 bases between. The CDR3 covers 13 residues. The CDR3 DNA follows: TGTGCCAGCTCACCACTCCTAGGGGATGAGCAGTTCTTC. This gives the protein CASSPLLGDEQFF.

The rearrangement links TRBV5-1 to TRBJ2-3; D ambiguous. The germline V and J ends were trimmed by 10 bases and 8 bases, with 14 bases remaining between them. CDR1 and CDR2 from the germline V gene are SGHRS and YFSETQ. The CDR3 extends over 11 amino acids. This CDR3 reads CALFRGGTQYF. The CDR3, as DNA: TGCGCCTTATTCCGCGGCGGTACGCAGTATTTT.

This clone occurred a few times. V and J are TRBV11-2 and TRBJ2-7; maybe TRBD2 (6 bases). Germline lookup yields CDR1 SGHAT and CDR2 FQNNGV. CDR3 size: 17 residues. Between the trimmed V and J ends, which lost 5 bases and 2 bases, there was a span of 22 bases. The CDR3 region has the DNA TGTGCCAGCAGCCAAGATTGGGGCGGGGCGAGCGCCTACGAGCAGTACTTC. Protein: CASSQDWGGASAYEQYF.

The gene calls are TRBV7-9 and TRBJ1-5; D is uncertain. V lost 2 bases to trimming and J lost 3 bases, with 5 bases between them. Germline lookup yields CDR1 SEHNR and CDR2 FQNEAQ (reference sequence). The CDR3 length is 13 residues. CDR3 sequence reads: CASSLSPNQPQHF. As DNA, the CDR3 is TGTGCCAGCAGCTTAAGCCCCAATCAGCCCCAGCATTTT. Using reference TRBV7-9 and TRBJ1-5 for the parts outside the CDR3, the full variable domain is DTGVSQNPRHKITKRGQNVTFRCDPISEHNRLYWYRQTLGQGPEFLTYFQNEAQLEKSRLLSDRFSAERPKGSFSTLEIQRTEQGDSAMYLCASSLSPNQPQHFGDGTRLSIL.

This clone has a handful of counts. The J gene is TRBJ2-2, the V gene TRBV4-1; 7 bases line up with TRBD1. V lost 0 bases and J lost 6; bases outside the gene matches: 4. The CDR3 contains 15 residues. Germline CDR1 is MGHRA and CDR2 is YSYEKL. CDR3 region: CASSQDEGAPGELFF. CDR3 DNA sequence: TGCGCCAGCAGCCAAGATGAGGGGGCGCCCGGGGAGCTGTTTTTT.

J is TRBJ2-2 and V is TRBV19; 12 nucleotides agree with TRBD2. Germline CDR1 and CDR2: LNHDA and SQIVND (reference sequence). V was clipped by 6 bases and J by 4 bases; unmatched bases: 6. The CDR3 spans 16 residues. The CDR3: CASRPSGRVSTGELFF. Written as DNA, the CDR3 is TGTGCCAGTAGACCTAGCGGGAGGGTCAGCACCGGGGAGCTGTTTTTT.

J is TRBJ2-1 and V is TRBV7-8; 10 nucleotides agree with TRBD2. With V trimmed by 4 bases and J by 4 bases, 7 bases remained unmatched. The CDR3 is 16 amino acids. CDR1 and CDR2 from the germline V gene are SGHVS and FQNEAQ. The CDR3 region is CASSSSAGGRYNEQFF. CDR3 sequence (DNA): TGTGCCAGCAGCTCCTCAGCGGGAGGGCGATACAATGAGCAGTTCTTC.

This chain joins TRBV7-9 and TRBJ2-7; TRBD2 aligns across 7 bases. Losses at the gene ends were 5 bases for V and 1 base for J; bases not matched to a gene: 5. This CDR3 is built from 14 residues. Germline V gives CDR1 SEHNR, CDR2 FQNEAQ (reference sequence). CDR3 protein: CASSRGLPSYEQYF. The CDR3 coding sequence is TGTGCCAGCAGCCGGGGACTACCTTCCTACGAGCAGTACTTC.

This chain links TRBV19 with TRBJ1-6; 7 nucleotides agree with TRBD1. Trimming removed 8 bases from V and 6 bases from J; junction bases left unmatched: 10. Germline CDR1 is LNHDA and CDR2 is SQIVND (reference sequence). The CDR3 consists of 15 residues. The CDR3 sequence: CASGLTGTVNSPLHF. The CDR3 nucleotides read TGTGCCAGTGGCCTAACCGGGACAGTTAATTCACCCCTCCACTTT.

In this sample, this clone turned up a few times. The J gene is TRBJ1-1, the V gene TRBV29-1; no reliable D call. This CDR3 comprises 13 residues. Germline V gene data show CDR1 as SQVTM and CDR2 as ANQGSEA. The V end was cut by 7 bases, the J end by 1 base, with 13 bases between. The CDR3 sequence: CSAAASGNTEAFF. The DNA for the CDR3 is TGCAGCGCAGCCGCGTCGGGGAACACTGAAGCTTTCTTT.

The chain links TRBV5-4 to TRBJ2-1; 7 bases fit TRBD2. The CDR3 is 17 amino acids. Germline CDR1 SGHNT, CDR2 YYREEE (reference sequence). The V segment lost 4 bases and the J segment 7 bases; nucleotides outside the gene matches: 17. CDR3 coding DNA: TGTGCCAGCAGCCCCCCGAACCAGGGCGGGAGCGGTAATGAGCAGTTCTTC. Amino acid sequence: CASSPPNQGGSGNEQFF.

V gene TRBV19 combines with J gene TRBJ1-4; 11 bases fit TRBD1. The CDR3 is made up of 15 amino acids. V trimming: 3 bases; J trimming: 7 bases; junction bases outside the gene matches: 4. Germline V gene data show CDR1 as LNHDA and CDR2 as SQIVND (reference sequence). The CDR3 DNA reads as TGTGCCAGTAGTATTGGGACAGGGGGAGGTGAAAAACTGTTTTTT. Residues: CASSIGTGGGEKLFF.

This clone was detected once. V and J are TRBV9 and TRBJ1-2; 7 bases match TRBD1. Germline V gene sequence: CDR1 SGDLS, CDR2 YYNGEE. This CDR3 has 14 residues. After removal of 0 bases from V and 4 bases from J, the junction contained 3 bases not matched to a gene. The CDR3 nucleotides read TGTGCCAGCAGCGTAGGACAGGGTTCCTATGGCTACACCTTC. Its translation: CASSVGQGSYGYTF.

This clone has a handful of counts. This chain connects TRBV19 to TRBJ1-5; 8 bases are shared with TRBD1. Germline V gene sequence: CDR1 LNHDA, CDR2 SQIVND (reference sequence). This CDR3 spans 13 amino acids. The V gene end was trimmed by 7 bases and the J gene end by 5 bases; junction bases not matched to a gene: 4. CDR3 amino acids: CASNTGGDQPQHF. The CDR3 DNA sequence: TGTGCCAGTAATACAGGGGGGGATCAGCCCCAGCATTTT.

The V and J genes are TRBV6-5 and TRBJ2-7; TRBD1 matches 9 bases. After removal of 3 bases from V and 2 bases from J, the junction contained 5 bases not matched to a gene. In germline, CDR1 is MNHEY, CDR2 SVGAGI. The CDR3 is made up of 15 amino acids. CDR3 sequence reads: CASSYTGGGPYEQYF. CDR3 in DNA: TGTGCCAGCAGTTATACAGGGGGCGGCCCCTACGAGCAGTACTTC.

The J gene is TRBJ1-1, the V gene TRBV7-9; 8 nucleotides match TRBD1. Unmatched junction bases numbered 7, after V lost 3 bases and J lost 4 bases. Germline loops: CDR1 SEHNR, CDR2 FQNEAQ (reference sequence). The CDR3 runs to 15 residues. CDR3 residues: CASSLTRGPGTEAFF. CDR3 sequence (DNA): TGTGCCAGCAGCTTGACCAGGGGGCCGGGCACTGAAGCTTTCTTT.

The chain carries TRBV2 and TRBJ1-1, with 8 positions matching TRBD1. V lost 10 bases, J lost 7 bases, and 11 bases stayed unmatched. Germline CDR1 reads SNHLY; CDR2 reads FYNNEI. The CDR3 runs to 13 residues. The CDR3: CATTQGAKVEAFF. CDR3 DNA sequence: TGTGCCACAACGCAGGGGGCTAAAGTTGAAGCTTTCTTT. The whole variable domain, filled in from reference TRBV2 and TRBJ1-1, reads EPEVTQTPSHQVTQMGQEVILRCVPISNHLYFYWYRQILGQKVEFLVSFYNNEISEKSEIFDDQFSVERPDGSNFTLKIRSTKLEDSAMYFCATTQGAKVEAFFGQGTRLTVV.